These 12 T cell receptor beta chains originate from one sample sequenced in a study of blood T cell repertoires in COVID-19. TCRdb keeps only in-frame clones here, not all; method: immunoSEQ multiplex PCR. The table includes some 140,000 clones, roughly four fifths detected once. Sequenced sample: peripheral blood. The receptors stem from a human donor in a cohort sampled during active COVID-19.

This chain uses TRBV6-5 with TRBJ2-2; TRBD1 aligns across 7 bases. The CDR3 is made up of 14 amino acids. Germline assignment: CDR1 MNHEY and CDR2 SVGAGI. V trimming: 7 bases; J trimming: 5 bases; junction bases outside the gene matches: 7. CDR3 bases: TGTGCCAGCACTCAGGGGGTACTTACCGGGGAGCTGTTTTTT. It encodes CASTQGVLTGELFF.

The chain is built from TRBV11-2 and TRBJ1-2; 7 bases align to TRBD1. The CDR3 is 15 residues long. V lost 4 bases to trimming and J lost 5 bases; unmatched junction nucleotides: 10. Germline V lookup: CDR1 SGHAT, CDR2 FQNNGV. The CDR3 DNA reads TGTGCCAGCAGCTCGATTGGACAGGACCAATATGGCTACACCTTC. The encoded protein is CASSSIGQDQYGYTF.

The CDR3 protein is CASSPGTAYQETQYF. DNA for the CDR3: TGTGCCAGTAGTCCGGGGACAGCGTACCAAGAGACCCAGTACTTC. The chain couples TRBV19 to TRBJ2-5; 7 bases fit TRBD1. Germline CDR1 and CDR2: LNHDA and SQIVND (reference sequence). This CDR3 has 15 amino acids. The V gene end was trimmed by 5 bases and the J gene end by 0 bases; junction bases not matched to a gene: 6.

This clone was counted between two and nine times. Other nucleotide sequences in the sample specify the same CDR3. V usage is TRBV5-4 and J usage is TRBJ1-1; no definite D call. This CDR3 region has 13 residues. CDR1 and CDR2 (germline): SGHNT, YYREEE (reference sequence). The V end was cut by 0 bases, the J end by 2 bases, with 5 bases between. The CDR3 loop is CASSLAGNTEAFF. CDR3 in DNA: TGTGCCAGCAGCTTGGCGGGAAACACTGAAGCTTTCTTT.

This rearrangement joins TRBV2 to TRBJ2-7; 10 nucleotides line up with TRBD1. V lost 8 bases, J lost 2 bases, and 9 bases stayed unmatched. The CDR3 has 15 amino acids. Per the germline V gene, CDR1 is SNHLY and CDR2 is FYNNEI. This CDR3 is CASGLRTGGTYEQYF. CDR3 coding DNA: TGTGCCAGCGGCTTACGGACAGGGGGAACCTACGAGCAGTACTTC.

V and J are TRBV6-2 or TRBV6-3 and TRBJ1-1, with D possibly matching TRBD1 (5 bases). V was shortened by 5 bases and J by 6 bases, with 7 bases between the two germline ends. Looked up from germline, CDR1 is MNHEY and CDR2 is SVGEGT. CDR3 length: 11 amino acids. CDR3: CASSRGSEAFF. The CDR3 coding sequence is TGTGCCAGCAGTCGGGGGTCTGAAGCTTTCTTT.

The V gene is TRBV4-2, the J gene TRBJ2-3, with 9 nucleotides matching TRBD1. Germline V gives CDR1 LGHNA, CDR2 YNFKEQ. The ends lost 1 base at V and 4 bases at J; junction bases unmatched: 6. The CDR3 has 16 residues. CDR3 sequence reads: CASSQGGQGLADTQYF. The CDR3 DNA sequence: TGTGCCAGCAGCCAAGGGGGACAGGGCTTGGCAGATACGCAGTATTTT.

The chain joins TRBV18 to TRBJ1-2, with D unresolved. CDR3 length: 13 amino acids. Trimming took 3 bases from V and 6 from J, leaving 11 bases between them. CDR1 KGHSH and CDR2 LQKENI come from the germline V gene. This CDR3 reads CASSPQDIHGYTF. Written as DNA, the CDR3 is TGTGCCAGCTCACCCCAAGACATACATGGCTACACCTTC. Supplemented by reference TRBV18 and TRBJ1-2, the full variable domain reads NAGVMQNPRHLVRRRGQEARLRCSPMKGHSHVYWYRQLPEEGLKFMVYLQKENIIDESGMPKERFSAEFPKEGPSILRIQQVVRGDSAAYFCASSPQDIHGYTFGSGTRLTVV.

This chain connects TRBV19 to TRBJ2-2; D is perhaps TRBD1 (6 bases). CDR1 and CDR2 from the germline V gene are LNHDA and SQIVND (reference sequence). Trimming stripped 4 bases from V and 7 bases from J, with 10 bases between. CDR3 length equals 13 residues. DNA of the CDR3: TGTGCCAGTAGTACAGGGGCAGGCGGGGAGCTGTTTTTT. Translated: CASSTGAGGELFF.

This clone is a singleton in its sample. The chain combines TRBV5-4 with TRBJ2-7, with D possibly matching TRBD1 (6 bases). This CDR3 has 15 amino acids. Germline-derived CDR1 and CDR2 are SGHNT and YYREEE (reference sequence). V lost 3 bases and J 9 bases, leaving 22 bases between the germline ends. As DNA, the CDR3 is TGTGCCAGCAGCTCCGGGACAAATTCTGCGCAGGGGCAGTACTTC. Amino acids: CASSSGTNSAQGQYF.

The chain employs TRBV27 and TRBJ2-3; possible D gene TRBD1, 5 bases. Germline lookup yields CDR1 MNHEY and CDR2 SMNVEV (reference sequence). Trimming left V 3 bases short and J 0 bases short, with 7 bases between. This CDR3 has 14 residues. CDR3 in amino acids: CASSLTESTDTQYF. Written as DNA, the CDR3 is TGTGCCAGCAGTTTGACAGAAAGCACAGATACGCAGTATTTT.

This chain joins TRBV6-5 and TRBJ2-5; D perhaps matches TRBD2 (6 bases). Germline V lookup: CDR1 MNHEY, CDR2 SVGAGI. Trimming shortened V by 2 bases and J by 5 bases, and 15 bases separated the two germline ends. The CDR3 runs 15 residues. Here the CDR3 DNA reads TGTGCCAGCAGTTACCTGCGGGGCCGACCGGAGACCCAGTACTTC. Its protein product is CASSYLRGRPETQYF.